The 14 T cell receptor beta chains given below trace back to one sample, sequenced in a study of T cell responses to AZD1222 COVID-19 vaccine. Some clones are missing from TCRdb's copy, which holds only in-frame ones; the method was immunoSEQ multiplex PCR. The table lists tens of thousands of clones, more than 85% of them singletons. The sample in question was peripheral blood, obtained on day 0 of AZD1222 vaccination. These receptor sequences come from an adult in good health.

V usage is TRBV6-1 and J usage is TRBJ1-2; D is undetermined. The CDR3 consists of 13 residues. V lost 2 bases, J lost 3 bases, and 7 bases lay in between. Germline lookup yields CDR1 MNHNS and CDR2 SASEGT. The CDR3 loop is CASSEIDHYGYTF. In DNA form, the CDR3 reads TGTGCCAGCAGTGAAATCGACCACTATGGCTACACCTTC.

J is TRBJ2-3 and V is TRBV11-2; 9 nucleotides line up with TRBD1. This CDR3 region has 17 residues. Germline CDR1 reads SGHAT; CDR2 reads FQNNGV. V lost 0 bases to trimming and J lost 0 bases; unmatched junction nucleotides: 4. CDR3 protein: CASSLDSQGASTDTQYF. The CDR3 nucleotides are TGTGCCAGCAGCTTAGATTCACAGGGGGCTAGCACAGATACGCAGTATTTT.

This sequence joins TRBV5-1 and TRBJ1-2; a possible D gene is TRBD1 (5 bases). The CDR3 is 13 amino acids. Trimming stripped 3 bases from V and 8 bases from J, with 14 bases between. The germline V gene encodes CDR1 SGHRS and CDR2 YFSETQ. CDR3 DNA: TGCGCCAGCAGCTCCCTGGTTCGGGGCGGCTACACCTTC. Translation: CASSSLVRGGYTF.

The chain recombines TRBV9 with TRBJ1-6; the D gene is possibly TRBD1 (6 bases). The CDR3 loop spans 16 amino acids. The V and J ends lost 3 bases and 4 bases respectively, with 14 bases between them. The germline V gene encodes CDR1 SGDLS and CDR2 YYNGEE. The CDR3 coding sequence is TGTGCCAGCAGCGAGACAGGTGACTTTTATAATTCACCCCTCCACTTT. Its translation: CASSETGDFYNSPLHF.

This sequence joins TRBV19 and TRBJ1-5; D gene unclear. The CDR3 is made up of 14 amino acids. Trimming took off 7 bases at V and 4 bases at J, with 14 bases between the two ends. Germline CDR1 LNHDA, CDR2 SQIVND (reference sequence). CDR3 loop: CASKPGFRNQPQHF. CDR3 sequence (DNA): TGTGCCAGTAAGCCGGGGTTTAGGAATCAGCCCCAGCATTTT.

The rearrangement uses TRBV12-5 and TRBJ2-2; D unclear. Deletions cut 5 bases from V and 7 bases from J, with 8 bases between. Germline V lookup: CDR1 LGHNT, CDR2 FRNRAP. The CDR3 is 12 amino acids. The CDR3 DNA is TGTGCTAGTGGTAATTTAGTCGGGGAGCTGTTTTTT. Protein sequence: CASGNLVGELFF.

V and J are TRBV30 and TRBJ1-1; TRBD1 is a possible D gene (6 bases). The germline CDR1 and CDR2 sequences are GTSNPN and SVGIG (reference sequence). V was cut by 5 bases and J by 4 bases, with 14 bases left in between. The CDR3 loop spans 13 amino acids. This CDR3 is CAWERGMPTEAFF. As DNA, the CDR3 is TGTGCCTGGGAGAGGGGGATGCCCACTGAAGCTTTCTTT.

This clone came up a few times. The rearrangement links TRBV3-1 (or the pseudogene TRBV3-2) to TRBJ2-7; D gene uncertain. From germline, CDR1 is LGHDT and CDR2 YNNKEL (reference sequence). The CDR3 loop spans 13 amino acids. V lost 5 bases, J lost 6 bases, and 14 bases lay in between. CDR3 protein: CASSAHTLGEQYF. As DNA, the CDR3 is TGTGCCAGCAGCGCCCATACGTTGGGCGAGCAGTACTTC.

The V gene is TRBV7-9, the J gene TRBJ1-3; 8 bases match TRBD1. V lost 4 bases, J lost 4 bases, and 9 bases stayed unmatched. Germline assignment: CDR1 SEHNR and CDR2 FQNEAQ (reference sequence). The CDR3 covers 16 residues. CDR3: CASSSTTGQEGNTIYF. As DNA, the CDR3 is TGTGCCAGCAGCTCCACGACGGGACAGGAAGGAAACACCATATATTTT.

Only a few counts were recorded for this clone. The chain couples TRBV19 to TRBJ2-7; D ambiguous. V was shortened by 5 bases and J by 2 bases, with 4 bases between the two germline ends. Germline loops: CDR1 LNHDA, CDR2 SQIVND (reference sequence). The CDR3 contains 11 residues. The CDR3 loop is CASSWAYEQYF. CDR3 sequence (DNA): TGTGCCAGTAGTTGGGCCTACGAGCAGTACTTC. The full variable domain, rest sourced from reference TRBV19 and TRBJ2-7, is DGGITQSPKYLFRKEGQNVTLSCEQNLNHDAMYWYRQDPGQGLRLIYYSQIVNDFQKGDIAEGYSVSREKKESFPLTVTSAQKNPTAFYLCASSWAYEQYFGPGTRLTVT.

This sequence joins TRBV19 and TRBJ2-1; 7 bases are a match to TRBD1. The V gene's germline CDR1 is LNHDA and CDR2 SQIVND (reference sequence). With V trimmed by 4 bases and J by 4 bases, 4 bases remained unmatched. The CDR3 covers 14 residues. CDR3 in DNA: TGTGCCAGTAGTAGACAGGGCGATTACAATGAGCAGTTCTTC. Amino acid sequence: CASSRQGDYNEQFF.

This chain connects TRBV30 to TRBJ1-6; the D gene is possibly TRBD1 (5 bases). The CDR3 totals 15 residues. V lost 0 bases and J 7 bases, leaving 13 bases between the germline ends. Germline V lookup: CDR1 GTSNPN, CDR2 SVGIG (reference sequence). CDR3 sequence: CAWSVLGQGNSPLHF. CDR3 nucleotides: TGTGCCTGGAGTGTACTAGGGCAGGGAAATTCACCCCTCCACTTT.

The V call is TRBV6-5, the J call TRBJ1-5; maybe TRBD1 (6 bases). Germline assignment: CDR1 MNHEY and CDR2 SVGAGI. This CDR3 contains 12 residues. Trimming took 10 bases from V and 5 from J, leaving 12 bases between them. The CDR3 nucleotides read TGTGCCACCGGGGACAAACATCAGCCCCAGCATTTT. Residues: CATGDKHQPQHF.

This chain uses TRBV2 with TRBJ1-6; a weak D match, TRBD1 (5 bases). V lost 10 bases and J 7 bases, leaving 20 bases between the germline ends. CDR1 is SNHLY, CDR2 FYNNEI, per germline. This CDR3 comprises 15 residues. The CDR3 sequence is CATQEEPGKNSPLHF. The CDR3 nucleotides read TGTGCCACCCAGGAGGAGCCAGGGAAGAATTCACCCCTCCACTTT.